The 17 T cell receptor beta chains listed next were all sequenced from one sample in a study of blood T cell repertoires in COVID-19. Only in-frame clones appear in the TCRdb table, and some are missing; sequencing was by immunoSEQ multiplex PCR. This sample has around 78,000 clones, with around 76% found just once. Sequencing was done on a sample of peripheral blood. The receptors here all came from a human donor in a cohort sampled during active COVID-19.

The chain links TRBV15 to TRBJ2-7; D not resolved. The CDR3 loop spans 13 amino acids. CDR1 and CDR2 (germline): LNHNV, YYDKDF (reference sequence). The V end was cut by 1 base, the J end by 2 bases, with 6 bases between. The chain's CDR3 is CATSRGRTYEQYF. Written as DNA, the CDR3 is TGTGCCACCAGCAGAGGGAGAACCTACGAGCAGTACTTC.

The chain is built from TRBV5-4 and TRBJ1-3, with D unresolved. Germline values: CDR1 SGHNT, CDR2 YYREEE (reference sequence). V was pared by 4 bases and J by 4 bases, with 15 bases between. CDR3 length: 15 residues. The CDR3 DNA reads TGTGCCAGCAGCCGTAGTCAGGATTCAGGAAACACCATATATTTT. Protein sequence: CASSRSQDSGNTIYF.

The J gene is TRBJ2-7, the V gene TRBV6-5; 9 bases are shared with TRBD1. The ends lost 8 bases at V and 5 bases at J; junction bases unmatched: 7. Germline V gene sequence: CDR1 MNHEY, CDR2 SVGAGI. The CDR3 loop spans 13 amino acids. The CDR3 DNA reads TGTGCCAGCCTATACAGGGGGCACGACGAGCAGTACTTC. Its translation is CASLYRGHDEQYF.

The chain links TRBV2 to TRBJ1-1, with D uncertain. Germline lookup yields CDR1 SNHLY and CDR2 FYNNEI. V was clipped by 4 bases and J by 1 base, with 10 bases between them. The CDR3 spans 14 residues. The CDR3 region has the DNA TGTGCCAGCAGTGCCCCAACAAGGAACACTGAAGCTTTCTTT. It is translated as CASSAPTRNTEAFF.

The J gene is TRBJ2-2, the V gene TRBV24-1; D perhaps matches TRBD2 (5 bases). Germline lookup yields CDR1 KGHDR and CDR2 SFDVKD. The ends were cut back, 6 bases at V and 3 bases at J, with 13 bases in the middle. The CDR3 spans 15 residues. The DNA for the CDR3 is TGTGCCACCAGTCGGGGTAGGGTGTACACCGGGGAGCTGTTTTTT. Protein: CATSRGRVYTGELFF.

The chain joins TRBV6-5 to TRBJ1-2; 7 bases match TRBD1. Germline CDR1 is MNHEY and CDR2 is SVGAGI. V dropped 5 bases and J dropped 4; count of bases not matched to a gene: 4. The CDR3 contains 13 residues. Here the CDR3 reads CASSPTGRYGYTF. The CDR3 nucleotides are TGTGCCAGCAGTCCGACAGGGCGCTATGGCTACACCTTC.

J is TRBJ1-6 and V is TRBV7-9, with D tentatively TRBD1 (6 bases). V was pared by 10 bases and J by 0 bases, with 16 bases between. This CDR3 has 16 residues. Germline CDR1 and CDR2: SEHNR and FQNEAQ (reference sequence). The CDR3 DNA reads as TGTGCCATTTCGGACAGTCCGAGCTCCTATAATTCACCCCTCCACTTT. Amino acids: CAISDSPSSYNSPLHF. Supplemented by reference TRBV7-9 and TRBJ1-6, the full variable domain reads DTGVSQNPRHKITKRGQNVTFRCDPISEHNRLYWYRQTLGQGPEFLTYFQNEAQLEKSRLLSDRFSAERPKGSFSTLEIQRTEQGDSAMYLCAISDSPSSYNSPLHFGNGTRLTVT.

This clone was detected a few times. This sequence joins TRBV4-1 and TRBJ1-2, with TRBD1 matching over 7 bases. The germline CDR1 and CDR2 sequences are MGHRA and YSYEKL. CDR3 length: 16 residues. V shed 2 bases, J shed 2 bases, and the junction held 8 bases outside the gene matches. DNA for the CDR3: TGCGCCAGCAGCCAATTATACAGGGGATCGAACTATGGCTACACCTTC. Translating it yields CASSQLYRGSNYGYTF.

J is TRBJ2-7 and V is TRBV5-4; possible D gene TRBD1, 6 bases. This CDR3 has 13 residues. The V end was cut by 2 bases, the J end by 1 base, with 7 bases between. Germline V gene sequence: CDR1 SGHNT, CDR2 YYREEE (reference sequence). CDR3 bases: TGTGCCAGCAGCTTAGGACAGTCCTACGAGCAGTACTTC. Translation: CASSLGQSYEQYF.

The chain's CDR3 is CASSQTGNQPQHF. The CDR3 DNA is TGTGCCAGCAGTCAGACAGGGAATCAGCCCCAGCATTTT. This rearrangement joins TRBV2 to TRBJ1-5; 7 nucleotides agree with TRBD1. With V trimmed by 5 bases and J by 4 bases, 2 bases remained unmatched. Germline CDR1 and CDR2: SNHLY and FYNNEI. The CDR3 covers 13 residues.

The J gene is TRBJ2-7, the V gene TRBV3-1 (or the pseudogene TRBV3-2); 11 nucleotides line up with TRBD2. With V trimmed by 4 bases and J by 2 bases, 4 bases remained unmatched. Per germline, CDR1 LGHDT and CDR2 YNNKEL (reference sequence). The CDR3 length is 15 residues. CDR3 residues: CASSPPSGGTYEQYF. In DNA form, the CDR3 reads TGTGCCAGCAGCCCCCCTAGCGGGGGGACCTACGAGCAGTACTTC.

J is TRBJ2-7 and V is TRBV6-5; tentative D call: TRBD2 (7 bases). Per germline, CDR1 MNHEY and CDR2 SVGAGI. The CDR3 has 14 residues. Trimming took off 6 bases at V and 6 bases at J, with 18 bases between the two ends. The CDR3 nucleotides are TGTGCCAGCAGACCCGGGGGGCTCCAGCGCGAGCAGTACTTC. This gives the protein CASRPGGLQREQYF.

This chain joins TRBV6-2 or TRBV6-3 and TRBJ1-2, with TRBD1 matching 7 bases. The germline V gene has CDR1 MNHEY and CDR2 SVGEGT. The CDR3 has 13 amino acids. V shed 6 bases and J 2 bases; nucleotides not matched to a gene: 3. CDR3 region: CASSLDRNYGYTF. The DNA for the CDR3 is TGTGCCAGCAGCCTGGACAGGAACTATGGCTACACCTTC.

J is TRBJ2-5 and V is TRBV19; 9 nucleotides agree with TRBD2. V shed 5 bases and J 5 bases; nucleotides not matched to a gene: 9. The CDR3 is 15 amino acids. The germline V gene encodes CDR1 LNHDA and CDR2 SQIVND (reference sequence). The CDR3 sequence is CASSARRGGGETQYF. The CDR3 coding sequence is TGTGCCAGTAGTGCCCGTCGCGGGGGGGGTGAGACCCAGTACTTC.

The chain recombines TRBV2 with TRBJ1-2, with TRBD1 matching over 8 bases. CDR3 size: 14 residues. Germline CDR1 SNHLY, CDR2 FYNNEI. Trimming removed 2 bases from V and 5 bases from J; junction bases left unmatched: 4. The CDR3 coding sequence is TGTGCCAGCAGTGAACAGGGGGCCAGGTATGGCTACACCTTC. Its translation: CASSEQGARYGYTF.

The rearrangement uses TRBV4-2 and TRBJ1-4; tentative D call: TRBD1 (6 bases). The CDR3 has 18 residues. The germline V gene has CDR1 LGHNA and CDR2 YNFKEQ. The V and J ends lost 4 bases and 4 bases respectively, with 22 bases between them. CDR3 DNA: TGTGCCAGCAGCCCAAAGGGTTTGTTGCAGGGGCTTAATGAAAAACTGTTTTTT. Translation: CASSPKGLLQGLNEKLFF.

The gene calls are TRBV5-4 and TRBJ2-7; 7 bases are shared with TRBD1. The junction had 8 bases not matched to a gene; V was cut back by 2 bases and J by 3 bases. Per germline, CDR1 SGHNT and CDR2 YYREEE (reference sequence). This CDR3 is built from 15 residues. The CDR3 is CASSFRPGQIYEQYF. The CDR3, as DNA: TGTGCCAGCAGCTTTCGACCGGGACAGATCTACGAGCAGTACTTC.